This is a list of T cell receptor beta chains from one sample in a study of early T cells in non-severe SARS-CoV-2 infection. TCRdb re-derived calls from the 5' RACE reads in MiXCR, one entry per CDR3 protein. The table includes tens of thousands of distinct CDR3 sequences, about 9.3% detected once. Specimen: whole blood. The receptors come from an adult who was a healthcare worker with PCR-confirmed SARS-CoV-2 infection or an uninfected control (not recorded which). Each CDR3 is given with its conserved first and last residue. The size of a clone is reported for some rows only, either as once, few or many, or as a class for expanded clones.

CDR3aa: CAWSVPDRWSEPQHF; v_gene: TRBV30; j_gene: TRBJ1-5; abundance: many
CDR3aa: CASSLGGRGSPLHF; v_gene: TRBV12-3/TRBV12-4; j_gene: TRBJ1-6; abundance: many
CDR3aa: CAIRSYNEQFF; v_gene: TRBV10-3; j_gene: TRBJ2-1; abundance: few
CDR3aa: CASSPSGQSDTQYF; v_gene: TRBV7-3; j_gene: TRBJ2-3; abundance: many
CDR3aa: CASRPAWGQGPAANEKLFF; v_gene: TRBV6-2/TRBV6-3; j_gene: TRBJ1-4; abundance: few
CDR3aa: CASSYGTGGYEQYF; v_gene: TRBV6-5; j_gene: TRBJ2-7; abundance: few
CDR3aa: CASTQHNPGGNEQFF; v_gene: TRBV12-3/TRBV12-4; j_gene: TRBJ2-1; abundance: few
CDR3aa: CASSTGLAGTSTDTQYF; v_gene: TRBV9; j_gene: TRBJ2-3; abundance: many
CDR3aa: CSASRPPIHSPLHF; v_gene: TRBV20-1; j_gene: TRBJ1-6; abundance: many
CDR3aa: CASRYAGYNYGYTF; v_gene: TRBV5-4; j_gene: TRBJ1-2; abundance: many
CDR3aa: CASSRDRGAEQFF; v_gene: TRBV11-2; j_gene: TRBJ2-1; abundance: few
CDR3aa: CSVETGTDTQYF; v_gene: TRBV29-1; j_gene: TRBJ2-3; abundance: many
CDR3aa: CASSSGQGAETQYF; v_gene: TRBV7-3; j_gene: TRBJ2-5; abundance: few
CDR3aa: CSVGPEAFF; v_gene: TRBV29-1; j_gene: TRBJ1-1; abundance: many
CDR3aa: CASSQQGLSSYNSPLHF; v_gene: TRBV6-5; j_gene: TRBJ1-6; abundance: few
CDR3aa: CSVWSQETQYF; v_gene: TRBV29-1; j_gene: TRBJ2-5; abundance: NA
CDR3aa: CASSLETNTEAFF; v_gene: TRBV7-9; j_gene: TRBJ1-1; abundance: many
CDR3aa: CAARDRALASNTGELFF; v_gene: TRBV19; j_gene: TRBJ2-2; abundance: many
CDR3aa: CASSSPGDRAHNEQFF; v_gene: TRBV6-2/TRBV6-3; j_gene: TRBJ2-1; abundance: many
CDR3aa: CASSFRGTEAFF; v_gene: TRBV5-6; j_gene: TRBJ1-1; abundance: many
CDR3aa: CASSPAIGFDTQYF; v_gene: TRBV12-3/TRBV12-4; j_gene: TRBJ2-3; abundance: NA
CDR3aa: CASSYSGATTGELFF; v_gene: TRBV6-6; j_gene: TRBJ2-2; abundance: NA
CDR3aa: CAISGNTEAFF; v_gene: TRBV10-3; j_gene: TRBJ1-1; abundance: NA
CDR3aa: CASSLDPAGSSYNSPLHF; v_gene: TRBV11-2; j_gene: TRBJ1-6; abundance: many
CDR3aa: CASSLGISLDTQYF; v_gene: TRBV5-6; j_gene: TRBJ2-3; abundance: many
CDR3aa: CASSPTGRTYEQYF; v_gene: TRBV5-1; j_gene: TRBJ2-7; abundance: many
CDR3aa: CVTYPPDGFGYTF; v_gene: TRBV28; j_gene: TRBJ1-2; abundance: many
CDR3aa: CASSPRSDTEAFF; v_gene: TRBV7-9; j_gene: TRBJ1-1; abundance: many
CDR3aa: CASSLGTVSNQPQHF; v_gene: TRBV12-3/TRBV12-4; j_gene: TRBJ1-5; abundance: NA
CDR3aa: CATSRSREVEKLFF; v_gene: TRBV15; j_gene: TRBJ1-4; abundance: few
CDR3aa: CSARTGTTNEKLFF; v_gene: TRBV20-1; j_gene: TRBJ1-4; abundance: many
CDR3aa: CSVKQGVYGYTF; v_gene: TRBV29-1; j_gene: TRBJ1-2; abundance: NA
CDR3aa: CSVEPGSSGNTIYF; v_gene: TRBV29-1; j_gene: TRBJ1-3; abundance: few
CDR3aa: CSVEIFGRGLDTQYF; v_gene: TRBV29-1; j_gene: TRBJ2-3; abundance: few
CDR3aa: CASSSDGLAGGLYNEQFF; v_gene: TRBV7-9; j_gene: TRBJ2-1; abundance: NA
CDR3aa: CASSTPGRTDTQYF; v_gene: TRBV5-6; j_gene: TRBJ2-3; abundance: many
CDR3aa: CASSQYLSGLDTGELFF; v_gene: TRBV4-3; j_gene: TRBJ2-2; abundance: many
CDR3aa: CASSQGGDEQYF; v_gene: TRBV4-1; j_gene: TRBJ2-7; abundance: few
CDR3aa: CAIMGTQAGEQYF; v_gene: TRBV10-3; j_gene: TRBJ2-7; abundance: few
CDR3aa: CASSAQIQSSYNSPLHF; v_gene: TRBV6-6; j_gene: TRBJ1-6; abundance: many